This is a list of T cell receptor beta chains from one sample in a study of siplizumab effects on memory and regulatory T cells. TCRdb's table, derived via immunoSEQ multiplex PCR, lists solely in-frame clones and lacks some. There are 94,000 or so clones in the sample; approximately 93% occur only once, and 6.5% lies in the top ten. The material sequenced was CD8+ T cells sorted from blood. Every receptor here comes from a human donor in good health. CDR3s include the opening cysteine and the closing phenylalanine or tryptophan. A D gene is named only where the DNA matches it firmly. Some rows mark clone size as missing; the rest say once, few, many or name a class of expanded clone.

d_gene,j_gene,v_gene,abundance,len,CDR3nt,CDR3aa
TRBD1,TRBJ1-1,TRBV13,.,15,TGTGCCAGCAGCTTAGGCCGGGACAGGGGGTTTGAAGCTTTCTTT,CASSLGRDRGFEAFF
TRBD1,TRBJ2-1,TRBV5-1,once,16,TGCGCCAGCAGTCCCGAGTGGGACAGGGGGTCGTATGAGCAGTTCTTC,CASSPEWDRGSYEQFF
.,TRBJ2-4,TRBV21-1,.,18,TGTGCCAGCAGCAAAACAAGGACAGAGGACCCGCTGGGGAACATTCAGTACTTC,CASSKTRTEDPLGNIQYF
.,TRBJ2-7,TRBV2,.,17,TGTGCCAGCAGTGACGGGGGGCGTAAGGAGATGGGCTACGAGCAGTACTTC,CASSDGGRKEMGYEQYF
TRBD1,TRBJ1-2,TRBV27,.,15,TGTGCCAGCAGTTTCATCCCGACAGGGGGCGACGGCTACACCTTC,CASSFIPTGGDGYTF
.,TRBJ2-7,TRBV19,.,12,TGTGCCAGTGGGACAAACCCCTACGAGCAGTACTTC,CASGTNPYEQYF
.,TRBJ2-2,TRBV30,.,14,TGTGCCGGATCCGGGGACCCCGACACCGGGGAGCTGTTTTTT,CAGSGDPDTGELFF
.,TRBJ1-2,TRBV9,once,15,TGTGCCAGCAGCGTAGGGGACGGAAGAAACTATGGCTACACCTTC,CASSVGDGRNYGYTF
.,TRBJ2-7,TRBV18,.,13,TGTGCCAGCTCACCCGACAGCTCCTACGAGCAGTACTTC,CASSPDSSYEQYF
TRBD2,TRBJ2-1,TRBV2,.,13,TGTGCCAGCAATAGCGGGAGGGCCGGTGAGCAGTTCTTC,CASNSGRAGEQFF
.,TRBJ1-1,TRBV19,.,14,TGTGCCAGTAGTGTCGTCGGGGGTCACACTGAAGCTTTCTTT,CASSVVGGHTEAFF
TRBD2,TRBJ2-7,TRBV7-2,.,16,TGTGCCAGCAGCTTACTGGGGACTAGCGGGCGGGAGGAGCAGTACTTC,CASSLLGTSGREEQYF
TRBD1,TRBJ2-1,TRBV2,.,16,TGTGCCAGCAGTGAATGGGGGACAGCCGCCTACAATGAGCAGTTCTTC,CASSEWGTAAYNEQFF
.,TRBJ2-7,TRBV19,.,13,TGTGCCAGTAGTCTTAGGGGGACCTACGAGCAGTACTTC,CASSLRGTYEQYF
.,TRBJ2-7,TRBV11-3,.,12,TGTGCCAGCAGCTTAGACGGCTACGAGCAGTACTTC,CASSLDGYEQYF
TRBD1,TRBJ1-1,TRBV5-1,.,19,TGCGCCAGCAGCTTGGAATTTAACAGGGGTTACGGGAAGAACACTGAAGCTTTCTTT,CASSLEFNRGYGKNTEAFF
.,TRBJ2-7,TRBV7-9,few,12,TGTGCCAGCAGCTTACTCCCAGGGGAGCAGTACTTC,CASSLLPGEQYF
.,TRBJ2-7,TRBV5-5,.,16,TGTGCCAGCAGCTTGCTCGTCCAAATGGGGGGGCTAGAGCAGTACTTC,CASSLLVQMGGLEQYF
.,TRBJ1-4,TRBV10-2,.,14,TGCGCCAGCACTTTCGGGTTCCATAATGAAAAACTGTTTTTT,CASTFGFHNEKLFF
TRBD1,TRBJ2-7,TRBV2,.,12,TGTGCCAGCAGCGGGACAGGGACCGAGCAGTACTTC,CASSGTGTEQYF
TRBD1,TRBJ1-5,TRBV6-7,.,14,TGTGCCAGCAACAAGGACAGGGGCGGGCAGCCCCAGCATTTT,CASNKDRGGQPQHF
.,TRBJ2-5,TRBV9,.,13,TGTGCCAGCAGCGCGGAGGGCGGTGAGACCCAGTACTTC,CASSAEGGETQYF
.,TRBJ1-1,TRBV19,.,14,TGTGCCAGTCGGCAGGGGCCCACCTTCACTGAAGCTTTCTTT,CASRQGPTFTEAFF
.,TRBJ2-7,TRBV6-5,.,15,TGTGCCAGCAGAATCCGACAGACGAGCTCCTACGAGCAGTACTTC,CASRIRQTSSYEQYF
TRBD1,TRBJ1-2,TRBV7-9,.,16,TGTGCCAGCACTCCACAAATGGACAGGGGATTGGATGGCTACACCTTC,CASTPQMDRGLDGYTF
.,TRBJ2-1,TRBV19,.,15,TGTGCCAGTAGTCCGGGCCTTCCCCGATACAATGAGCAGTTCTTC,CASSPGLPRYNEQFF
.,TRBJ2-7,TRBV10-3,.,14,TGTGCCATCAGTGAGGGGGCGCTACCCTACGAGCAGTACTTC,CAISEGALPYEQYF
.,TRBJ2-7,TRBV27,.,16,TGTGCCAGCAGTTTAGTTGGGGGTTGGAGTTCCTACGAGCAGTACTTC,CASSLVGGWSSYEQYF
.,TRBJ2-5,TRBV5-6,.,15,TGTGCCAGCAGCGAGGTACAGGGGAGGGCGGAGACCCAGTACTTC,CASSEVQGRAETQYF
.,TRBJ2-7,TRBV4-1,.,14,TGCGCCAGCAGCCAAACCCAGGGGACCTACGAGCAGTACTTC,CASSQTQGTYEQYF
.,TRBJ2-3,TRBV30,.,15,TGTGCCTGGGCCCGAATTAGCTCGCGCACAGATACGCAGTATTTT,CAWARISSRTDTQYF
TRBD1,TRBJ1-1,TRBV30,.,14,TGTGCCTGGAGCAGCGGACAGGGAGTCACTGAAGCTTTCTTT,CAWSSGQGVTEAFF
.,TRBJ1-5,TRBV4-1,.,16,TGCGCCAGCAGCCAGGGGGCACGGGATAGCAATCAGCCCCAGCATTTT,CASSQGARDSNQPQHF
TRBD2,TRBJ2-5,TRBV11-2,.,18,TGTGCCAGCAGCCCGACCGGGACTAGCGGGGGGTACCAAGAGACCCAGTACTTC,CASSPTGTSGGYQETQYF
.,TRBJ2-2,TRBV14,.,17,TGTGCCAGCAGCCCTCGGGTGGGTCGGAGGGGACCCGGGGAGCTGTTTTTT,CASSPRVGRRGPGELFF
.,TRBJ1-2,TRBV6-6,.,13,TGTGCCAGCAGCCCCGCCGTTGGGCTCGGCTACACCTTC,CASSPAVGLGYTF
TRBD1,TRBJ1-2,TRBV6-1,.,15,TGTGCCAGCGGTGGGGAGACAGGGGGAAGGAGTGGCTACACCTTC,CASGGETGGRSGYTF
.,TRBJ1-2,TRBV6-1,.,15,TGTGCCAGCAGAGAGAGACAGCTTTGGGGCTATGGCTACACCTTC,CASRERQLWGYGYTF